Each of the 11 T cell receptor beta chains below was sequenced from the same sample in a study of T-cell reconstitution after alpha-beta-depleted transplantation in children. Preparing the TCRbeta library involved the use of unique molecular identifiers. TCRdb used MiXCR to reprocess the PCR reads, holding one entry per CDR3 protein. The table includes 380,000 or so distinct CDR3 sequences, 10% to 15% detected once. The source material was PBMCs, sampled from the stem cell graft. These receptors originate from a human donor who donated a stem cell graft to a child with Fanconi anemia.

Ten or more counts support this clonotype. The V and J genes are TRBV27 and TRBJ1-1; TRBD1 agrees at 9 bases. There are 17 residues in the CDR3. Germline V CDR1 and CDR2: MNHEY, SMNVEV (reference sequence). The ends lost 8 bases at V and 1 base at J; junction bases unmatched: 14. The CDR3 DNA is TGTGCCAGCGCTTCGTCAACAGGGGGCAGGAAGAACACTGAAGCTTTCTTT. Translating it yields CASASSTGGRKNTEAFF.

The CDR3 spells CASNFHAAGELFF. CDR3 sequence (DNA): TGTGCCAGCAATTTTCACGCGGCCGGGGAGCTGTTTTTT. The J gene is TRBJ2-2, the V gene TRBV25-1; no firm D call. Germline V gene lookup returns CDR1 MGHDK and CDR2 SYGVNS. The V end lost 7 bases, the J end lost 6 bases, and 12 bases lay between the germline ends. The CDR3 consists of 13 residues.

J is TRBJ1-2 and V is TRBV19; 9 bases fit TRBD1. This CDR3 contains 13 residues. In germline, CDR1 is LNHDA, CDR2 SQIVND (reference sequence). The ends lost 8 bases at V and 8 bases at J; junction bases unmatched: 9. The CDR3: CASRKRTGEGYTF. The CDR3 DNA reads TGTGCCAGTCGAAAACGGACAGGGGAAGGCTACACCTTC.

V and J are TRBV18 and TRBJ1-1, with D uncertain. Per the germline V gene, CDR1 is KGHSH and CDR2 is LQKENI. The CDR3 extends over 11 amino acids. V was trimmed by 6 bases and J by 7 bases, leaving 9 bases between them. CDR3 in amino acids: CASSSYVEAFF. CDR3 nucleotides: TGTGCCAGCTCTTCTTACGTTGAAGCTTTCTTT.

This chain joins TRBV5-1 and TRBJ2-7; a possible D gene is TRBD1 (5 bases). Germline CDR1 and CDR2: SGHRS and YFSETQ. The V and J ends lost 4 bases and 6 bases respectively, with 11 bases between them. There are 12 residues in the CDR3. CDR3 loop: CASSHRQGEQYF. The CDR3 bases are TGCGCCAGCAGCCACAGGCAGGGCGAGCAGTACTTC.

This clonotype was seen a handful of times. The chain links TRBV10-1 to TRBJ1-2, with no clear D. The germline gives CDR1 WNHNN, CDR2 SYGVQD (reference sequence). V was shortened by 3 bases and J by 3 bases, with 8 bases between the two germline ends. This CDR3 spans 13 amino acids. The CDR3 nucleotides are TGCGCCAGCAGTGATGGCCCCGACTATGGCTACACCTTC. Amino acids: CASSDGPDYGYTF.

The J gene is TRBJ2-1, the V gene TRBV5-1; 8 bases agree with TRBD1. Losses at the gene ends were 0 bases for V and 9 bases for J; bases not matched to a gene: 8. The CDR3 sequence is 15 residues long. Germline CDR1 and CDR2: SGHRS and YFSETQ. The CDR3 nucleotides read TGCGCCAGCAGCTTGGCCGGACAGGGCAGCGGTGAGCAGTTCTTC. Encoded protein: CASSLAGQGSGEQFF. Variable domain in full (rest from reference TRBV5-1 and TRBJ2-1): KAGVTQTPRYLIKTRGQQVTLSCSPISGHRSVSWYQQTPGQGLQFLFEYFSETQRNKGNFPGRFSGRQFSNSRSEMNVSTLELGDSALYLCASSLAGQGSGEQFFGPGTRLTVL.

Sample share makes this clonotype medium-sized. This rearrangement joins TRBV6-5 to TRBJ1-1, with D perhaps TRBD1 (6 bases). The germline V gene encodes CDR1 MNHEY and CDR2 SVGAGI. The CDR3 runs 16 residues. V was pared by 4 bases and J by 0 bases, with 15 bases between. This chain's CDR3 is CASSSMKTGMNTEAFF. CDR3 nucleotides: TGTGCCAGCAGTTCGATGAAAACAGGGATGAACACTGAAGCTTTCTTT.

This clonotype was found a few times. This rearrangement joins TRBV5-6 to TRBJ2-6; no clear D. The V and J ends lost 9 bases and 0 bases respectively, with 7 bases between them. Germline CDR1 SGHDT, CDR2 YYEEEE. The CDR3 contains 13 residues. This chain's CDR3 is CAISLSGANVLTF. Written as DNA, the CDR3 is TGTGCCATCTCCCTCTCTGGGGCCAACGTCCTGACTTTC.

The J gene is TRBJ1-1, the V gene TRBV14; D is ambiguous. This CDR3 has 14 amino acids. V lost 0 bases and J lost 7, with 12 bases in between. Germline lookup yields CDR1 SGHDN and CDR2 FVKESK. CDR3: CASSQESRVSEAFF. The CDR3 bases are TGTGCCAGCAGCCAAGAGTCTAGGGTCAGTGAAGCTTTCTTT.

The CDR3 region has the DNA TGCGCCAGCAGCTTGGAGTCCGGGGGCGCGTTCCCCTTACCGCGGAATGAGCAGTTCTTC. This encodes CASSLESGGAFPLPRNEQFF. The genes are TRBV5-1 and TRBJ2-1; the D gene could be TRBD1 or TRBD2 (6 bases each). Trimming pared 0 bases from V and 7 bases from J, leaving 29 bases between. CDR1 SGHRS and CDR2 YFSETQ come from the germline V gene. The CDR3 is made up of 20 amino acids.